This T cell receptor beta chain is drawn from a study of blood T cells in healthy people across ages. Sample-barcoded 5' priming and a J-beta primer mix drove a second PCR of 7 to 11 cycles. MiXCR was run by TCRdb on the 5' RACE reads, yielding one entry per CDR3 protein. Altogether roughly 680,000 distinct CDR3 sequences are present, approximately 52% being singletons, with the ten largest covering approximately 12%. Per the germline V gene, CDR1 is SEHNR and CDR2 is FQNEAQ (reference sequence). This CDR3 has 14 amino acids. Trimming shortened V by 2 bases and J by 1 base, and 8 bases separated the two germline ends. This clonotype was detected only a few times.

Sequenced input: blood. The TCR was taken from a woman over 75 in good health. The V call is TRBV7-9, the J call TRBJ1-1, with D uncertain. The CDR3 DNA is TGTGCCAGCAGCTTACTAACCACGAACACTGAAGCTTTCTTT. It encodes CASSLLTTNTEAFF.